These T cell receptor beta chains were read from a single sample in a study of blood T cell repertoires in COVID-19. TCRdb keeps only in-frame clones here, not all; method: immunoSEQ multiplex PCR. Of around 400,000 clones in the sample, over 75% were seen once. Sequencing was done on a sample of peripheral blood. The origin of the receptors is an older woman with COVID-19, enrolled during active disease. Each CDR3 is given with its conserved first and last residue. A D gene is named only where the DNA matches it firmly. Clone size is shown for a subset of rows, as once, few, many or a class of expanded clone.

D gene: TRBD1; clone size: few; V gene: TRBV28; J gene: TRBJ1-6; CDR3 protein: CASGQGNNSPLHF; CDR3 DNA: TGTGCCAGCGGACAGGGGAATAATTCACCCCTCCACTTT
D gene: NA; clone size: NA; V gene: TRBV6-2/TRBV6-3; J gene: TRBJ2-7; CDR3 protein: CASSPQGRQYF; CDR3 DNA: TGTGCCAGCAGTCCCCAGGGGAGGCAGTACTTC
D gene: NA; clone size: NA; V gene: TRBV5-1; J gene: TRBJ2-7; CDR3 protein: CASHPQPPSEEQYF; CDR3 DNA: TGCGCCAGCCACCCACAGCCACCGTCTGAAGAGCAGTACTTC
D gene: NA; clone size: NA; V gene: TRBV7-9; J gene: TRBJ1-2; CDR3 protein: CASSLAPGTSGYTF; CDR3 DNA: TGTGCCAGCAGCTTAGCCCCGGGAACGAGTGGCTACACCTTC
D gene: TRBD1; clone size: NA; V gene: TRBV19; J gene: TRBJ1-5; CDR3 protein: CASAWGQGSFGNQPQHF; CDR3 DNA: TGTGCCTCAGCCTGGGGACAGGGGAGCTTTGGCAATCAGCCCCAGCATTTT
D gene: NA; clone size: NA; V gene: TRBV6-4; J gene: TRBJ2-6; CDR3 protein: CASSPGAGGANVLTF; CDR3 DNA: TGTGCCAGCTCACCAGGGGCAGGTGGGGCCAACGTCCTGACTTTC
D gene: TRBD1; clone size: NA; V gene: TRBV2; J gene: TRBJ1-4; CDR3 protein: CASSLTGAVTEKLFF; CDR3 DNA: TGTGCCAGCAGTTTGACAGGGGCGGTCACTGAAAAACTGTTTTTT
D gene: NA; clone size: NA; V gene: TRBV27; J gene: TRBJ1-4; CDR3 protein: CASSSWDSRNAEKLFF; CDR3 DNA: TGTGCCAGCAGTTCCTGGGACTCTAGAAACGCTGAAAAACTGTTTTTT
D gene: NA; clone size: NA; V gene: TRBV5-6; J gene: TRBJ2-7; CDR3 protein: CASSRSTGLYEQYF; CDR3 DNA: TGTGCCAGCAGCCGATCTACAGGGCTCTACGAGCAGTACTTC
D gene: NA; clone size: NA; V gene: TRBV27; J gene: TRBJ1-1; CDR3 protein: CASSPTSRLSEAFF; CDR3 DNA: TGTGCCAGCAGTCCAACCTCCCGTCTGAGCGAAGCTTTCTTT
D gene: NA; clone size: once; V gene: TRBV3-1/TRBV3-2; J gene: TRBJ1-2; CDR3 protein: CASSPSVNRGYTF; CDR3 DNA: TGTGCCAGCAGCCCGAGCGTGAACCGGGGCTACACCTTC
D gene: NA; clone size: NA; V gene: TRBV30; J gene: TRBJ2-3; CDR3 protein: CAWGKTRFVTDTQYF; CDR3 DNA: TGTGCCTGGGGAAAGACGCGGTTTGTCACAGATACGCAGTATTTT
D gene: NA; clone size: few; V gene: TRBV19; J gene: TRBJ1-1; CDR3 protein: CASINQGVGTEAFF; CDR3 DNA: TGTGCCAGTATCAACCAGGGCGTCGGCACTGAAGCTTTCTTT
D gene: NA; clone size: NA; V gene: TRBV7-8; J gene: TRBJ2-1; CDR3 protein: CASSFAGADYEQFF; CDR3 DNA: TGTGCCAGCAGTTTCGCGGGGGCGGACTATGAGCAGTTCTTC
D gene: NA; clone size: NA; V gene: TRBV5-1; J gene: TRBJ1-2; CDR3 protein: CASSLVAGGAGYTF; CDR3 DNA: TGCGCCAGCAGCTTGGTTGCGGGAGGTGCTGGCTACACCTTC
D gene: TRBD1; clone size: once; V gene: TRBV5-1; J gene: TRBJ1-4; CDR3 protein: CASSRGAATGGNEKLFF; CDR3 DNA: TGCGCCAGCAGCCGAGGGGCGGCGACAGGGGGCAATGAAAAACTGTTTTTT
D gene: NA; clone size: NA; V gene: TRBV9; J gene: TRBJ2-1; CDR3 protein: CASSVVGHSYNEQFF; CDR3 DNA: TGTGCCAGCAGCGTAGTGGGACATAGCTACAATGAGCAGTTCTTC
D gene: TRBD1; clone size: once; V gene: TRBV7-9; J gene: TRBJ2-5; CDR3 protein: CASSQRGDRATETQYF; CDR3 DNA: TGTGCCAGCAGCCAGAGGGGGGACAGGGCTACGGAGACCCAGTACTTC
D gene: TRBD1; clone size: NA; V gene: TRBV6-1; J gene: TRBJ1-2; CDR3 protein: CASSDLTGGNYGYTF; CDR3 DNA: TGTGCCAGCAGTGACCTGACAGGGGGGAACTATGGCTACACCTTC
D gene: TRBD1; clone size: NA; V gene: TRBV5-1; J gene: TRBJ2-5; CDR3 protein: CASSSTGQGTQETQYF; CDR3 DNA: TGCGCCAGCAGCTCGACGGGACAGGGGACCCAAGAGACCCAGTACTTC
D gene: NA; clone size: NA; V gene: TRBV28; J gene: TRBJ1-1; CDR3 protein: CASSPGGGVNTEAFF; CDR3 DNA: TGTGCCAGCAGTCCCGGGGGGGGAGTGAACACTGAAGCTTTCTTT
D gene: TRBD1; clone size: once; V gene: TRBV9; J gene: TRBJ1-2; CDR3 protein: CASSAGTGGQGYGYTF; CDR3 DNA: TGTGCCAGCAGCGCAGGGACAGGGGGCCAAGGGTACGGCTACACCTTC
D gene: NA; clone size: NA; V gene: TRBV10-3; J gene: TRBJ2-1; CDR3 protein: CAISDRGATNVNEQFF; CDR3 DNA: TGTGCCATCAGTGACAGGGGCGCGACTAATGTTAATGAGCAGTTCTTC
D gene: NA; clone size: NA; V gene: TRBV28; J gene: TRBJ1-2; CDR3 protein: CASRPRGPNYGYTF; CDR3 DNA: TGTGCCAGCAGACCTCGGGGTCCTAACTATGGCTACACCTTC
D gene: NA; clone size: NA; V gene: TRBV24-1; J gene: TRBJ2-3; CDR3 protein: CATSDIRGGDTQYF; CDR3 DNA: TGTGCCACCAGTGATATCCGAGGTGGAGATACGCAGTATTTT
D gene: NA; clone size: NA; V gene: TRBV19; J gene: TRBJ2-7; CDR3 protein: CASSERQGGPYEQYF; CDR3 DNA: TGTGCCAGTAGTGAACGACAGGGAGGCCCCTACGAGCAGTACTTC
D gene: NA; clone size: NA; V gene: TRBV2; J gene: TRBJ1-5; CDR3 protein: CASSEAARRGRANQPQHF; CDR3 DNA: TGTGCCAGCAGTGAAGCGGCAAGGAGAGGCAGGGCCAATCAGCCCCAGCATTTT